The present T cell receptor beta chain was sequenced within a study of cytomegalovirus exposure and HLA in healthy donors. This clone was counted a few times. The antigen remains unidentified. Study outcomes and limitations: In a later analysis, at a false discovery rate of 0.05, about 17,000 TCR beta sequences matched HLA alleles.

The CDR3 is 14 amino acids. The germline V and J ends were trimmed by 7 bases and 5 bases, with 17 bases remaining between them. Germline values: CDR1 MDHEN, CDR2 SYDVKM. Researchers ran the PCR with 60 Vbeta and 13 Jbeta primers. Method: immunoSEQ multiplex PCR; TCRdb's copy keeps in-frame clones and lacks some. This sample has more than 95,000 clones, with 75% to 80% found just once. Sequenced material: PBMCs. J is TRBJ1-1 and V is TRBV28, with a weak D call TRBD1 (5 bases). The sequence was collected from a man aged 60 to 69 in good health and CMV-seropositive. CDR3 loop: CASTTRGGRTEAFF. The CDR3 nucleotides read TGTGCCAGCACCACTCGGGGGGGGAGGACTGAAGCTTTCTTT.